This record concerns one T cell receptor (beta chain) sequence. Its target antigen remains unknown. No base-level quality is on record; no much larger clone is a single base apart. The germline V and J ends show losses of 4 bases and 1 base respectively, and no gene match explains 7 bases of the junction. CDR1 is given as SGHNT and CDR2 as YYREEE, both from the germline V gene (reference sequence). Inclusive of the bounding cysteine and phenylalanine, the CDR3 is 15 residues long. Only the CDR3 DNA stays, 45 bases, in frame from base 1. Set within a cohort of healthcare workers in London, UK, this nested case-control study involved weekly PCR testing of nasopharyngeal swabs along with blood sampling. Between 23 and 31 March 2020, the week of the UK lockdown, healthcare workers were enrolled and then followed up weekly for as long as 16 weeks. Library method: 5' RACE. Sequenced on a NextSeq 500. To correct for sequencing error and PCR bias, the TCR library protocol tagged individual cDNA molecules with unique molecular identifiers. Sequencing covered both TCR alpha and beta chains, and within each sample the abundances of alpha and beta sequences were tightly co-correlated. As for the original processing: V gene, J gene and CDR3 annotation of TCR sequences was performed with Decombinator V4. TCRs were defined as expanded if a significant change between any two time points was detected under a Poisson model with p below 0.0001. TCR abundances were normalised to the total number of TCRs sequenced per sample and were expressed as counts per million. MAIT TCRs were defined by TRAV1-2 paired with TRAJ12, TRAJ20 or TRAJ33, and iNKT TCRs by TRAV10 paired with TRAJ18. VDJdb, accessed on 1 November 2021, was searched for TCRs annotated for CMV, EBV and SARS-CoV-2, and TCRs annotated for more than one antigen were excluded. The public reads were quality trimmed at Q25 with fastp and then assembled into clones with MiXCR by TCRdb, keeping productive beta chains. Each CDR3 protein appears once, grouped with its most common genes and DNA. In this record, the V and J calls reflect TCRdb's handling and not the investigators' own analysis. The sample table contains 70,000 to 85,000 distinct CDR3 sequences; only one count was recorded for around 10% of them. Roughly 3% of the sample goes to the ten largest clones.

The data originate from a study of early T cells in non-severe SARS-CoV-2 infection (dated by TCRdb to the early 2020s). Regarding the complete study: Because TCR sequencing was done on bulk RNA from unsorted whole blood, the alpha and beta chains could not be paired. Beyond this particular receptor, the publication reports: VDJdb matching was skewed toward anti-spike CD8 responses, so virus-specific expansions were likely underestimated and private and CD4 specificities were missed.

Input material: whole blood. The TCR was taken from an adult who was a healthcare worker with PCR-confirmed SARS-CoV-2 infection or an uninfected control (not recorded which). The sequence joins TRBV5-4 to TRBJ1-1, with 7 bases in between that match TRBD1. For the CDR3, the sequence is CASSPRDRKNTEAFF. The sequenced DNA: TGTGCCAGCAGCCCTAGGGACAGAAAGAACACTGAAGCTTTCTTT.